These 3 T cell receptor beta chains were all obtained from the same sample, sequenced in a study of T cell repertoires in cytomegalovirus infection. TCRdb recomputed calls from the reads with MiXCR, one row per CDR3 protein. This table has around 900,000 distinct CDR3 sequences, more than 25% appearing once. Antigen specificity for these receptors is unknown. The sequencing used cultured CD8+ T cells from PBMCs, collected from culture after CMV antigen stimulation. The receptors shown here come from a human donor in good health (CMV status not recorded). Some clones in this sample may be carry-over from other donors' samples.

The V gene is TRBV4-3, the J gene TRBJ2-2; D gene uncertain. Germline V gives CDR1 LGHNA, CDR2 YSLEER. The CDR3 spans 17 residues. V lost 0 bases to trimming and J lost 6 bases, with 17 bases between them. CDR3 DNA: TGCGCCAGCAGCCAAGATGGTGCCACCTCGACCCCCGGGGAGCTGTTTTTT. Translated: CASSQDGATSTPGELFF.

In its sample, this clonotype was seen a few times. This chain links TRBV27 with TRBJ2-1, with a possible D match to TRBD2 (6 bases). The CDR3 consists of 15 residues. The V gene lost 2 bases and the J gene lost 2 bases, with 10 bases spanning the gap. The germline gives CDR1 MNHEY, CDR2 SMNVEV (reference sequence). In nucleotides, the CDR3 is TGTGCCAGCAGTTTAATAACTAGCCCCTACAATGAGCAGTTCTTC. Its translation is CASSLITSPYNEQFF.

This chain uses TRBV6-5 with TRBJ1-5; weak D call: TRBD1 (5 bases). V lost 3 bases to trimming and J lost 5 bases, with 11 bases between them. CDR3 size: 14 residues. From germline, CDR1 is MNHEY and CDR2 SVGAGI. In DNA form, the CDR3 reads TGTGCCAGCAGTTATTTCAGGGAGGATCAGCCCCAGCATTTT. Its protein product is CASSYFREDQPQHF.